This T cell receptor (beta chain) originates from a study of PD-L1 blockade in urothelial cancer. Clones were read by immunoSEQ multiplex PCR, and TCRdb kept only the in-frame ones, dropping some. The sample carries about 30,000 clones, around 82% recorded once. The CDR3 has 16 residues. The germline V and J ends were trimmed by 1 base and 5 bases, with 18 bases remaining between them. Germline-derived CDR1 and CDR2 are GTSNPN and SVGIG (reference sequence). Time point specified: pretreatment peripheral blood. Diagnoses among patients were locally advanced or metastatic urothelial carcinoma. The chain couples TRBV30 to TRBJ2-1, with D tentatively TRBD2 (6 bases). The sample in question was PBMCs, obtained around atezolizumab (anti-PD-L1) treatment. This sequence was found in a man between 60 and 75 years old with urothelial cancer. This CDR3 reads CAWSEGKPRRDNEQFF. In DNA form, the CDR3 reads TGTGCCTGGAGTGAAGGAAAGCCCCGGAGGGACAATGAGCAGTTCTTC.